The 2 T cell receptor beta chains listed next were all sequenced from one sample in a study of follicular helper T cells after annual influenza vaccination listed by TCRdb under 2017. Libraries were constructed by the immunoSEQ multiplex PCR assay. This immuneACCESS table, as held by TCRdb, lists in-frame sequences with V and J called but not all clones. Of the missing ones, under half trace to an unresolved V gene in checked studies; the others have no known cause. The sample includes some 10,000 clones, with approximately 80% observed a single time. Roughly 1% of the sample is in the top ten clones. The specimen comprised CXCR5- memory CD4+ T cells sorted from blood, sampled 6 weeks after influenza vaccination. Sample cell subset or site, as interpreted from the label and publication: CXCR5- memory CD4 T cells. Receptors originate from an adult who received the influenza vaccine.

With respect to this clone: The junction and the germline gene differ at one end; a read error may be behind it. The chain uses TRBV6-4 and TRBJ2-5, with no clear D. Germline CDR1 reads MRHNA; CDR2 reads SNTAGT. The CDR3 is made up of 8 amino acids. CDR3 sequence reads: CASSVKNF. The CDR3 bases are TGTGCCAGCAGCGTAAAGAACTTC.

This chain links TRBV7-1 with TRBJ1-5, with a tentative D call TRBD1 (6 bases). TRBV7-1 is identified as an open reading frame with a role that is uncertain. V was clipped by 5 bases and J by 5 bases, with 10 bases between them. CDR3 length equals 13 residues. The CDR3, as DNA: TGTGCCAGCAGCGTACAGGGATATCAGCCCCAGCATTTT. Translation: CASSVQGYQPQHF.